This T cell receptor beta chain was documented in a study of technical replicates of blood from a handful of donors. Assay used: immunoSEQ multiplex PCR; TCRdb lists only in-frame clones, some missing. Of more than 65,000 clones detected, around 96% appear once; the ten largest clones hold roughly 0.3%. Germline trimming cut 3 bases from V and 3 bases from J; bases unmatched to any gene: 7. The V gene's germline CDR1 is WNHNN and CDR2 SYGVQD (reference sequence). CDR3 size: 16 residues. This chain joins TRBV10-1 and TRBJ2-1; 8 nucleotides line up with TRBD2. The sequenced sample consisted of T cells isolated from PBMCs. This receptor was taken from a human donor in good health. The CDR3 sequence: CASSDPSTSGYNEQFF. The CDR3 nucleotides are TGCGCCAGCAGTGACCCGTCAACTAGCGGCTACAATGAGCAGTTCTTC.